Listed below are T cell receptor beta chains from one sample, sequenced in a study of cytomegalovirus exposure and HLA in healthy donors. Profiling relied on immunoSEQ multiplex PCR, and the TCRdb table lists in-frame clones only, not all of them. Altogether under 130,000 clones are present, around 15% being singletons, with the ten largest covering 0.83%. Material: PBMCs. Receptors originate from a female donor in good health and CMV-seronegative. Both conserved end residues are part of each CDR3. The order of the fields is V gene, clone size, J gene, D gene, CDR3 protein, CDR3 DNA. A D gene is named only where the DNA matches it firmly. Rows give clone size only sometimes, using once, few, many, or a class for an expanded clone.

V: TRBV20-1; size: -; J: TRBJ1-2; D: -; CDR3: CSAAGYGYTF; DNA: TGCAGTGCCGCCGGCTATGGCTACACCTTC
V: TRBV30; size: few; J: TRBJ1-1; D: -; CDR3: CAWSRPGITEAFF; DNA: TGTGCCTGGAGCAGGCCAGGGATCACTGAAGCTTTCTTT
V: TRBV19; size: few; J: TRBJ2-3; D: -; CDR3: CASSTSGRTDTQYF; DNA: TGTGCCAGTAGTACCTCTGGCCGCACAGATACGCAGTATTTT
V: TRBV7-6; size: -; J: TRBJ2-7; D: TRBD1; CDR3: CASSLGGWTGGPYEQYF; DNA: TGTGCCAGCAGCTTAGGCGGCTGGACAGGGGGCCCCTACGAGCAGTACTTC
V: TRBV15; size: -; J: TRBJ1-5; D: -; CDR3: CATSRDRTDNQPQHF; DNA: TGTGCCACCAGCAGAGATAGGACAGACAATCAGCCCCAGCATTTT
V: TRBV25-1; size: -; J: TRBJ1-2; D: -; CDR3: CASSESGISYGYTF; DNA: TGTGCCAGCAGTGAATCGGGGATCAGCTATGGCTACACCTTC
V: TRBV5-4; size: many; J: TRBJ1-1; D: TRBD1; CDR3: CASSEDRARIEAFF; DNA: TGTGCCAGCAGTGAGGACAGGGCGCGGATTGAAGCTTTCTTT
V: TRBV6-5; size: few; J: TRBJ2-1; D: TRBD2; CDR3: CASRGLAAPNEQFF; DNA: TGTGCCAGCAGGGGACTAGCGGCTCCCAATGAGCAGTTCTTC
V: TRBV7-2; size: -; J: TRBJ2-4; D: TRBD1; CDR3: CASSPRQGQIQYF; DNA: TGTGCCAGCAGCCCTAGACAGGGCCAAATTCAGTACTTC
V: TRBV4-1; size: -; J: TRBJ2-7; D: -; CDR3: CASSRGGEQYF; DNA: TGCGCCAGCAGCCGAGGAGGCGAGCAGTACTTC
V: TRBV30; size: few; J: TRBJ1-5; D: -; CDR3: CAWSKRQDQPQHF; DNA: TGTGCCTGGAGTAAACGACAGGATCAGCCCCAGCATTTT
V: TRBV4-2; size: -; J: TRBJ1-2; D: -; CDR3: CASSQSANSNYGYTF; DNA: TGTGCCAGCAGCCAAAGTGCCAACAGCAACTATGGCTACACCTTC
V: TRBV4-3; size: -; J: TRBJ2-7; D: -; CDR3: CASSQGLQVSYEQYF; DNA: TGCGCCAGCAGCCAAGGTCTGCAGGTGTCCTACGAGCAGTACTTC
V: TRBV30; size: -; J: TRBJ1-1; D: -; CDR3: CAWTLRPDTEAFF; DNA: TGTGCCTGGACCCTCCGCCCGGACACTGAAGCTTTCTTT
V: TRBV6-5; size: few; J: TRBJ2-2; D: TRBD2; CDR3: CASTGLAGGSGELFF; DNA: TGTGCCAGCACCGGACTAGCGGGAGGATCCGGGGAGCTGTTTTTT
V: TRBV7-9; size: -; J: TRBJ2-1; D: TRBD2; CDR3: CASSLAAGGGAGEQFF; DNA: TGTGCCAGCAGCTTAGCGGCTGGCGGGGGGGCTGGAGAGCAGTTCTTC
V: TRBV5-3; size: few; J: TRBJ1-5; D: -; CDR3: CARSLHQGGYSNQPQHF; DNA: TGTGCCAGAAGCTTGCACCAGGGAGGATATAGCAATCAGCCCCAGCATTTT
V: TRBV10-3; size: few; J: TRBJ2-1; D: TRBD2; CDR3: CAISESAGGRYNEQFF; DNA: TGTGCCATCAGTGAGTCGGCGGGAGGCCGATACAATGAGCAGTTCTTC
V: TRBV28; size: few; J: TRBJ2-1; D: -; CDR3: CASSLPPGYHEQFF; DNA: TGTGCCAGCAGCCTCCCGCCGGGTTATCATGAGCAGTTCTTC
V: TRBV6-5; size: few; J: TRBJ1-1; D: -; CDR3: CASSYGQANTEAFF; DNA: TGTGCCAGCAGTTACGGTCAGGCGAACACTGAAGCTTTCTTT
V: TRBV4-3; size: -; J: TRBJ2-1; D: TRBD1; CDR3: CASSQDRTGGSGHLDEQFF; DNA: TGCGCCAGCAGCCAAGATAGGACAGGGGGGAGCGGGCATTTGGATGAGCAGTTCTTC
V: TRBV25-1; size: -; J: TRBJ1-2; D: TRBD1; CDR3: CASSVLDREVSGYTF; DNA: TGTGCCAGCAGTGTTTTGGACAGGGAGGTGAGTGGCTACACCTTC
V: TRBV6-1; size: few; J: TRBJ1-1; D: -; CDR3: CASTYVRLNTEAFF; DNA: TGTGCCAGCACGTATGTCAGGCTGAACACTGAAGCTTTCTTT
V: TRBV10-3; size: -; J: TRBJ2-1; D: TRBD1; CDR3: CAISEQSGTGDNEQFF; DNA: TGTGCCATCAGTGAACAGTCCGGGACAGGGGACAATGAGCAGTTCTTC
V: TRBV7-2; size: -; J: TRBJ2-7; D: TRBD2; CDR3: CASSSRGRAYEQYF; DNA: TGTGCCAGCAGCTCCCGCGGGAGGGCCTACGAGCAGTACTTC
V: TRBV11-2; size: few; J: TRBJ1-4; D: -; CDR3: CASSRTSGVGNEKLFF; DNA: TGTGCCAGCAGCCGAACCTCGGGGGTTGGGAATGAAAAACTGTTTTTT
V: TRBV11-3; size: -; J: TRBJ2-1; D: -; CDR3: CASSLALDYEQFF; DNA: TGTGCCAGCAGCTTAGCTCTAGACTACGAGCAGTTCTTC
V: TRBV5-1; size: few; J: TRBJ1-1; D: TRBD1; CDR3: CASSLRTGNTEAFF; DNA: TGCGCCAGCAGCTTAAGGACAGGGAACACTGAAGCTTTCTTT
V: TRBV6-5; size: few; J: TRBJ2-3; D: TRBD2; CDR3: CASSPPGGPTDTQYF; DNA: TGTGCCAGCAGTCCCCCGGGGGGACCCACAGATACGCAGTATTTT
V: TRBV6-1; size: -; J: TRBJ2-7; D: -; CDR3: CASSAWRYSEQYF; DNA: TGTGCCAGCAGCGCATGGCGGTATAGCGAGCAGTACTTC
V: TRBV28; size: -; J: TRBJ1-2; D: -; CDR3: CASSLNLGPGGYTF; DNA: TGTGCCAGCAGTTTAAATCTGGGGCCGGGTGGCTACACCTTC
V: TRBV10-1; size: few; J: TRBJ2-3; D: TRBD2; CDR3: CASSGAGATDTQYF; DNA: TGCGCCAGCAGTGGAGCGGGGGCCACAGATACGCAGTATTTT
V: TRBV28; size: -; J: TRBJ2-7; D: TRBD2; CDR3: CASSLSGTSGVYEQYF; DNA: TGTGCCAGCAGTTTATCTGGGACTAGCGGGGTCTACGAGCAGTACTTC
V: TRBV18; size: few; J: TRBJ1-1; D: -; CDR3: CASARAGTNTEAFF; DNA: TGTGCCAGCGCACGGGCCGGAACTAACACTGAAGCTTTCTTT
V: TRBV19; size: few; J: TRBJ2-2; D: TRBD1; CDR3: CASSPTGEDTGELFF; DNA: TGTGCCAGTAGTCCGACAGGGGAGGACACCGGGGAGCTGTTTTTT
V: TRBV6-5; size: few; J: TRBJ2-7; D: TRBD2; CDR3: CASRSPGRTYEQYF; DNA: TGTGCCAGCAGATCTCCCGGGAGGACCTACGAGCAGTACTTC
V: TRBV9; size: -; J: TRBJ2-3; D: -; CDR3: CASSVGGSTDTQYF; DNA: TGTGCCAGCAGCGTTGGCGGAAGCACAGATACGCAGTATTTT
V: TRBV18; size: -; J: TRBJ1-1; D: -; CDR3: CASSPPGLGTEAFF; DNA: TGTGCCAGCTCACCACCGGGGCTCGGCACTGAAGCTTTCTTT
V: TRBV2; size: -; J: TRBJ1-2; D: -; CDR3: CASSATRANYGYTF; DNA: TGTGCCAGCAGTGCGACCAGGGCTAACTATGGCTACACCTTC